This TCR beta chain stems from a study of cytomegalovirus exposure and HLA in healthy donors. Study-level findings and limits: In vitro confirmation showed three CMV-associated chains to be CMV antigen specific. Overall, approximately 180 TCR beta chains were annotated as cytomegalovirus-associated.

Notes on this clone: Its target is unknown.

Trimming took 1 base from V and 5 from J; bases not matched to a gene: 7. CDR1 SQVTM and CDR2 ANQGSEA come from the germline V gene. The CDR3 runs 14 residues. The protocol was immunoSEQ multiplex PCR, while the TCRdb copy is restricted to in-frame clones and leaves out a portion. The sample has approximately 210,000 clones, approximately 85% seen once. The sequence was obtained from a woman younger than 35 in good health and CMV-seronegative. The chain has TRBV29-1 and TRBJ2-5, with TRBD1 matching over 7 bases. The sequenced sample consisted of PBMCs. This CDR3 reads CSVEAHRGAETQYF. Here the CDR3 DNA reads TGCAGCGTTGAAGCCCACAGGGGAGCGGAGACCCAGTACTTC. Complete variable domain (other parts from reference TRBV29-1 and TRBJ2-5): SAVISQKPSRDICQRGTSLTIQCQVDSQVTMMFWYRQQPGQSLTLIATANQGSEATYESGFVIDKFPISRPNLTFSTLTVSNMSPEDSSIYLCSVEAHRGAETQYFGPGTRLLVL.